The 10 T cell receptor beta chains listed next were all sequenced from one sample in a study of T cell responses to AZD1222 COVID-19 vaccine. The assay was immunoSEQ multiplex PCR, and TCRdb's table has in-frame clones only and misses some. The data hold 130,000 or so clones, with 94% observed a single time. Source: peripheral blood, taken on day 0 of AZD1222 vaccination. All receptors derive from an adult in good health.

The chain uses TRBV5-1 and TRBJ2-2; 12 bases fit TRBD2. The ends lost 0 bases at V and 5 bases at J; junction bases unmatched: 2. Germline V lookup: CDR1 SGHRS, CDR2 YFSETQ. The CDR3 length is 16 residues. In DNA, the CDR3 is TGCGCCAGCAGCTTGGCCGGACTAGCGGGAACCGGGGAGCTGTTTTTT. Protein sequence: CASSLAGLAGTGELFF.

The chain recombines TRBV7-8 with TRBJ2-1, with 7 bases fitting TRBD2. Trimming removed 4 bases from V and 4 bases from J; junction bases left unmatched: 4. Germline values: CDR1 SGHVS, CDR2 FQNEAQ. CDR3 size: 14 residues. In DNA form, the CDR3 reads TGTGCCAGCAGCTCTGGGACTATTTACAATGAGCAGTTCTTC. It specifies CASSSGTIYNEQFF.

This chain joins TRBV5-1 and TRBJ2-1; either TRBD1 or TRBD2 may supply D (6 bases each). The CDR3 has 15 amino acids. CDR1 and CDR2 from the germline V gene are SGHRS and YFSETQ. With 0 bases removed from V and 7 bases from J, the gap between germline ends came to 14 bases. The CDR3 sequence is CASSLATGALNEQFF. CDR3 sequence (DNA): TGCGCCAGCAGCTTGGCCACGGGGGCGCTTAATGAGCAGTTCTTC.

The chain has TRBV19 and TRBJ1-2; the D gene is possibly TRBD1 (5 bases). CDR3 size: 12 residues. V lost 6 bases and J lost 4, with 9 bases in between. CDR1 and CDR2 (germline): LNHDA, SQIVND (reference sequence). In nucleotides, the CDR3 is TGTGCCAGTAGCCCCCAGGGCTATGGCTACACCTTC. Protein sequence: CASSPQGYGYTF.

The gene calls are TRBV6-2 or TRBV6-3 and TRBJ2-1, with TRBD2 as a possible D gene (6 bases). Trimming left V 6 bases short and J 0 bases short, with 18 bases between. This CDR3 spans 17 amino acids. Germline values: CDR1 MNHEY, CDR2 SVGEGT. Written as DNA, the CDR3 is TGTGCCAGCAGCTCCATCGCGACTAGTAGCTCCTACAATGAGCAGTTCTTC. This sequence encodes CASSSIATSSSYNEQFF.

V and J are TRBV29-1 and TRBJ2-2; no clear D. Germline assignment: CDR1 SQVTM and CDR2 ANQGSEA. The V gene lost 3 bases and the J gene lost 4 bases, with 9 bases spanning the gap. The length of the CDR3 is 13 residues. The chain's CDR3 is CSVEEPSTGELFF. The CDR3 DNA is TGCAGCGTTGAGGAACCCTCCACCGGGGAGCTGTTTTTT.

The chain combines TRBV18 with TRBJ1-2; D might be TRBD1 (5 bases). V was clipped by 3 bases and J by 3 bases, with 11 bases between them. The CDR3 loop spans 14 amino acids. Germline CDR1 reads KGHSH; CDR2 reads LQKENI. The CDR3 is CASSPQGVDYGYTF. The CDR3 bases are TGTGCCAGCTCACCGCAGGGTGTGGACTATGGCTACACCTTC.

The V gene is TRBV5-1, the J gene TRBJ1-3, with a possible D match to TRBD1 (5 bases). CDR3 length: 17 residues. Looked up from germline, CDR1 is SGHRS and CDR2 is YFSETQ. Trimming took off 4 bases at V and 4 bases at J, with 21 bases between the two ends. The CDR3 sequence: CASSLLGVTRAGNTIYF. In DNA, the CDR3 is TGCGCCAGCAGCCTACTGGGGGTTACAAGAGCCGGAAACACCATATATTTT.

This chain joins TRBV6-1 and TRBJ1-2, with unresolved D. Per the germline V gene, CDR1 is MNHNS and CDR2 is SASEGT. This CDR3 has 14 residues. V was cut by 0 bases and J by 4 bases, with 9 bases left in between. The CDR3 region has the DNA TGTGCCAGCAGTGAAGCGTTACAGTTCTATGGCTACACCTTC. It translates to CASSEALQFYGYTF.

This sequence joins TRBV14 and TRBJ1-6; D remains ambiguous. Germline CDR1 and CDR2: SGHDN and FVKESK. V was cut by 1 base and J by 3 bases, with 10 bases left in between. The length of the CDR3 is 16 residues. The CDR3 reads CASSQGYSGYNSPLHF. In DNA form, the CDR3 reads TGTGCCAGCAGCCAAGGATACAGCGGCTATAATTCACCCCTCCACTTT.